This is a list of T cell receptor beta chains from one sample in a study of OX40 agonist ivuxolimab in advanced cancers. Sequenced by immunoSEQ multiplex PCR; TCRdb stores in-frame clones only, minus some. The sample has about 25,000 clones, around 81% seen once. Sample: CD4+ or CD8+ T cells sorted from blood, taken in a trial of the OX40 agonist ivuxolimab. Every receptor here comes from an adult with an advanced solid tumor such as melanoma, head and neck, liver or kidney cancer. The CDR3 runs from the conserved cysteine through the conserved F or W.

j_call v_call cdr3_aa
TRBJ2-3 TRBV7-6 CASAWTSGSTDTQYF
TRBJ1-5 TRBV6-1 CASSEEASNNQPQHF
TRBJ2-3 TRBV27 CASSLLVPVSTDTQYF
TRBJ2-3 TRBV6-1 CASSVGLVHTDTQYF
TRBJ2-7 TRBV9 CASSEGQGLPYEQYF
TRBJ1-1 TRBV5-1 CASSLGGTAIEAFF
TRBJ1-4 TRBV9 CASSKTGGTNEKLFF
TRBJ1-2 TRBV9 CASSVASSVSWTGRDSGYTF
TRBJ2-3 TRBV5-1 CASSFQGPDTQYF
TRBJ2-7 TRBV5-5 CASSTVSYEQYF
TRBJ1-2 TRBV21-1 CASSSLPDRANYGYTF
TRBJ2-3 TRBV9 CASSVDLDTQYF
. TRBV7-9 CASSPTSLIDTLRLDEQYF
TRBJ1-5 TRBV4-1 CASSQEGTSNQPQHF
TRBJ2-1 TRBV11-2 CASSPPDREQFF
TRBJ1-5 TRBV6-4 CASTPGTKDQPQHF
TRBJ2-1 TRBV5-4 CASSLWGLAKGSEQFF
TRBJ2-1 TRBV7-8 CASSPLTVADEQFF
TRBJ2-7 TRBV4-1 CASSQDNGQGGEQYF
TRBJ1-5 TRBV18 CASSPIENQPQHF
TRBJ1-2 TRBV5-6 CASSLGLGALRGYTF
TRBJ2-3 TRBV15 CATSRRWGGPSDTQYF
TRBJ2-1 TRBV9 CASSVDTSARDEQFF